One and the same sample provided the 5 T cell receptor beta chains below, sequenced in a study of blood T cell repertoires in COVID-19. Clones were read by immunoSEQ multiplex PCR, and TCRdb kept only the in-frame ones, dropping some. Here the sample spans about 270,000 clones, about 89% being singletons. Sequencing used peripheral blood. These receptor sequences come from a woman between 50 and 59 years old with acute or convalescent COVID-19.

This chain uses TRBV19 with TRBJ1-1; tentative D call: TRBD1 (5 bases). Germline V gives CDR1 LNHDA, CDR2 SQIVND (reference sequence). Between the trimmed V and J ends, which lost 3 bases and 5 bases, there was a span of 13 bases. CDR3 length equals 14 residues. CDR3 sequence reads: CASSIRVGGTEAFF. The CDR3 nucleotides are TGTGCCAGTAGTATCAGGGTGGGGGGAACTGAAGCTTTCTTT.

CDR3 nucleotides: TGTGCCAGCAGGTCGCTAGTTAGCTACGAGCAGTACTTC. Its protein is CASRSLVSYEQYF. The chain links TRBV6-5 to TRBJ2-7; D is unresolved. Trimming stripped 6 bases from V and 3 bases from J, with 12 bases between. Germline loops: CDR1 MNHEY, CDR2 SVGAGI. This CDR3 has 13 amino acids.

The chain has TRBV24-1 and TRBJ1-1, with 8 bases matching TRBD1. Germline values: CDR1 KGHDR, CDR2 SFDVKD. Losses at the gene ends were 3 bases for V and 14 bases for J; bases not matched to a gene: 10. This CDR3 has 13 amino acids. CDR3 sequence reads: CATSDPPDRDYFF. The DNA for the CDR3 is TGTGCCACCAGTGATCCCCCGGACAGGGACTACTTCTTT.

This chain joins TRBV7-9 and TRBJ2-7; D gene uncertain. There are 13 residues in the CDR3. The germline V and J ends were trimmed by 4 bases and 4 bases, with 11 bases remaining between them. The germline gives CDR1 SEHNR, CDR2 FQNEAQ (reference sequence). The CDR3 spells CASSSILRYEQYF. CDR3 bases: TGTGCCAGCAGCTCCATTTTGAGATACGAGCAGTACTTC.

This chain uses TRBV19 with TRBJ2-7; weak D call: TRBD2 (6 bases). Germline CDR1 is LNHDA and CDR2 is SQIVND (reference sequence). This CDR3 is built from 18 residues. Trimming removed 1 base from V and 0 bases from J, with 19 bases in between. The CDR3 DNA is TGTGCCAGTAGTATAGTCGGTGGGGGAGGAGTCGCCTCCTACGAGCAGTACTTC. Encoded protein: CASSIVGGGGVASYEQYF.